This entry is about one T cell receptor (beta chain). This clone's antigen is unknown. This record comes from a study of cytomegalovirus exposure and HLA in healthy donors (dated 2017 in TCRdb). Looking at the study overall: An earlier analysis of 587 of the donors reported 276 Gb of sequence data and 95 million to 130 million unique TCR beta sequences obtained from about 170 million T cells. To study patterns of TCR occurrence, a later analysis re-analyzed previously published TCR beta repertoires from several hundred donors and added high-resolution HLA genotyping. Among the 398 genotyped donors, about 83% belonged to the genetic ancestry cluster associated with self-reported Caucasian donors. A handful of DR-DQ haplotypes were handled as single units for association and clustering because linkage in the cohort was strong. Besides the first cohort of under 700 subjects, a separate validation cohort made up of over 95 different subjects was used. The study combined high-throughput TCR immunosequencing, statistical association of individual TCRs with disease status, and machine learning to predict cytomegalovirus infection status. The study aimed to test whether signatures of past pathogen exposure could be identified by cataloging public T cell receptors. HLA typing covered class I and class II loci at four-digit resolution. Using immunosequencing, the study profiled T cell repertoires from 550 to 750 subjects and related those repertoires to cytomegalovirus serostatus. A later genetic analysis took genome-wide SNP genotypes for about three fifths of the roughly 670 donors and used that subset as a discovery cohort. Approximately 330 gigabases of sequencing data and 70 million to 95 million unique TCR sequences made up an early release that covered approximately 700 HLA-typed donors. The number of donors typed differed by locus, with about 620-630 for A, B, C, DRB1 and DQB1, approximately 500 for DQA1, approximately 580 for DPA1, and some 440 for DPB1. Donor age, sex, ethnicity and CMV serostatus were compiled alongside the repertoire data. To decide whether each TCR beta V gene segment behaved as functional or pseudogenic, an earlier analysis of some 570 of the donors relied on high-throughput TCR beta sequencing. All discovery cohort repertoires had been generated using a single sequencing platform. In the later analysis, no new phenotypic data were used to find candidate immune exposures; instead, reliance was placed on TCR beta sequences and their occurrence across donors. Among around 400 genotyped donors of the cohort, an average of about 240,000 unique TCR beta nucleotide sequences were sequenced per donor, roughly 18% of them non-productive. Overall results and qualifications from the work: In a later analysis, the rate of TCR association differed among HLA loci, with DRB1 alleles having the most associated TCRs and HLA-C alleles having the fewest. Compared with the roughly 670-donor mean, donors in an Asian-associated ancestry cluster had fewer N-insertions in productive TCRs, according to a later genetic analysis. A later analysis reported that several top co-occurrence clusters appeared linked to parvovirus B19, influenza, CMV and Epstein-Barr virus. Sequencing depth was assumed to be roughly uniform across donors in the presence/absence analyses, though that assumption may not hold. HLA typing was unavailable for some donors at each locus, so association tests used only the typed subset. An association between a missense DCLRE1C variant and V-gene and J-gene trimming of TCR beta chains was found in a later genetic analysis and replicated in an independent cohort. The earlier analysis of 587 of the donors excluded seventeen rarely observed V segments, including chromosome 9 orphons, because counts were too low. Cytomegalovirus status was reported to be diagnosed by the classifier with high specificity and sensitivity in both the original and validation cohorts. According to a later analysis, most CMV-associated TCR beta chains appeared to be HLA-restricted, and the HLA associations seemed to be driven largely by CMV exposure. Only TCR beta chains were sequenced in this cohort, and the absence of alpha or paired-chain data limited detectable features. Correlated functional status among segregating V segments might reflect linkage disequilibrium, but an unknown experimental factor could not be ruled out. The study gave a list of around 170 TCR beta chains associated with cytomegalovirus. A later analysis found that HLA-associated TCR beta chains were more clonally expanded and had lower generation probabilities than equally common non-associated chains. A cluster of highly shared sequence variants was judged likely to represent a technical artifact of the sequencing pipeline. In an earlier analysis of several hundred of the donors, most TCR beta V segments were observed in productive rearrangements about 87% or about 30% of the time, broadly matching IMGT annotations. A further reported finding was that TCR beta sequences accurately predicted the HLA-A and HLA-B alleles for most subjects in the first cohort. CMV serostatus was the only immune exposure information available for the cohort. While some public TCRs were present in many individuals, most TCR sequences turned up only very rarely across donors. At a false discovery rate of 0.05, a later analysis linked approximately 18,000 TCR beta sequences to specific HLA alleles. When HLA alleles, especially DR and DQ, strongly co-occurred, attributing TCR associations to individual alleles was difficult. The authors suggested that the approach could potentially be generalized to other disease states and immunological phenotypes. A few of the identified cytomegalovirus-associated TCR beta chains were confirmed in vitro to be specific for cytomegalovirus antigens.

The library came from the immunoSEQ multiplex PCR assay. The multiplex PCR relied on a mix of 60 forward primers for TCR Vbeta segments and 13 reverse primers for TCR Jbeta segments. The CDR3 region of rearranged TCR beta genes was amplified from genomic DNA by a multiplex PCR assay. On the Illumina HiSeq System, the amplified TCR beta libraries were sequenced as 87-base-pair reads. In the paper's pipeline: Across the 700 or so repertoires, a later analysis counted 60 million to 90 million unique TCR beta chains, roughly 11 million of which were shared by at least two donors. To remove PCR and sequencing errors, raw reads were error-corrected and collapsed into unique sequences using a nearest-neighbor algorithm that merged closely related sequences. To assign V, D and J gene segments, CDR3 sequences were aligned to IMGT reference sequences. For a sequence to be retained, a match of at least six nucleotides to both a V gene segment and a J gene segment was required. A rearrangement was called productive if the CDR3 had no stop codons and remained in frame with V and J, and every other rearrangement was called non-productive. Following IMGT convention, CDR3 was defined as the stretch from the second conserved V-encoded cysteine to the conserved J-encoded phenylalanine. In an earlier analysis of 550 to 650 of the donors, sequences lacking an unambiguous match to a single V gene segment were excluded. An earlier analysis of fewer than 650 of the donors classified V segments as functional when productive rearrangements were above 56.7% and as segregating when the standard deviation between donors was above 5%. A statistical classification framework was developed to diagnose cytomegalovirus status using the catalog of TCR beta chain sequences. A later analysis assigned V and J genes by comparing TCR nucleotide sequences with IMGT/GENE-DB human TR gene sequences. Using the TCRdist pipeline, a later analysis assigned CDR3 sequences along with most-parsimonious VDJ recombination scenarios. In a later analysis, each TCR beta chain was defined by its CDR3 amino acid sequence together with its V-gene family, and reads without a unique V-gene family were excluded. To address suspected cross-contamination and a sequencing artifact, a later analysis removed under 600 highly shared, low-generation-probability nucleotide sequences. In a later analysis, a clonal expansion index for each public chain was calculated from normalized within-repertoire ranks of inferred template counts. Generation probabilities in a later analysis came from a VDJ recombination model fitted to out-of-frame rearrangements, and those results were checked against IGoR. Hypergeometric tests were used in a later analysis to score TCR-TCR, TCR-HLA and TCR-CMV co-occurrence, with a repertoire-size bias correction applied to the TCR pairs. In a later analysis, false discovery rates were estimated by permuting HLA or CMV assignments 20 times. In a later analysis, co-occurring TCRs were grouped with DBSCAN, and TCRdist sequence similarity was added when clustering was performed within HLA-allele-positive subsets. Repertoires with fewer than 30,000 or more than 120,000 public chains were left out of co-occurrence clustering, as were about 5 repertoires with anomalous nucleotide sharing. Imported from immuneACCESS, the table was reduced by TCRdb to in-frame sequences with V and J called. These copies leave out some clones; in studies compared against another copy, an unresolved V gene accounts for under half, and the cause of the remainder is not known. V and J calls and clone size follow that table, whereas D and trimming were derived from the DNA. This specimen's table enumerates roughly 120,000 clones. The ten largest account for 2.2% of the sample.

The cohort comprised some 700 healthy bone marrow donors. All cohort members were sampled while nominally healthy, although unrecorded immune exposures were likely present. The donor was CMV seronegative and belonged to the group of more than 300 seronegative cohort members. A peripheral blood sample was collected from each donor, and TCR beta sequencing was performed on peripheral blood mononuclear cells. Genomic DNA extraction from the blood cell samples was performed with the Qiagen DNeasy Blood Extraction Kit. The material sequenced was PBMCs. This receptor was identified in a middle-aged man in good health and CMV-seronegative.

Here the CDR3 is given as CASSVVVLEESYGEQYF. In nucleotide form, the sequence is TGTGCCAGCAGCGTAGTGGTGTTGGAGGAATCCTACGGAGAGCAGTACTTC. The rearrangement combines TRBV9 with TRBJ2-7; TRBD2 is perhaps the D gene, given 5 matching bases. Relative to germline, V is 0 bases shorter and J is 7 bases shorter, with 23 bases between their ends. The CDR3 has 17 amino acids, counting the end cysteine and phenylalanine. Only the CDR3 DNA is retained, 51 bases long and in frame from the first base. Per the germline V gene, SGDLS is the CDR1 and YYNGEE is the CDR2. Outside the CDR3, residues come from the reference TRBV9 and TRBJ2-7 proteins, so the full variable domain is: DSGVTQTPKHLITATGQRVTLRCSPRSGDLSVYWYQQSLDQGLQFLIQYYNGEERAKGNILERFSAQQFPDLHSELNLSSLELGDSALYFCASSVVVLEESYGEQYFGPGTRLTVT.